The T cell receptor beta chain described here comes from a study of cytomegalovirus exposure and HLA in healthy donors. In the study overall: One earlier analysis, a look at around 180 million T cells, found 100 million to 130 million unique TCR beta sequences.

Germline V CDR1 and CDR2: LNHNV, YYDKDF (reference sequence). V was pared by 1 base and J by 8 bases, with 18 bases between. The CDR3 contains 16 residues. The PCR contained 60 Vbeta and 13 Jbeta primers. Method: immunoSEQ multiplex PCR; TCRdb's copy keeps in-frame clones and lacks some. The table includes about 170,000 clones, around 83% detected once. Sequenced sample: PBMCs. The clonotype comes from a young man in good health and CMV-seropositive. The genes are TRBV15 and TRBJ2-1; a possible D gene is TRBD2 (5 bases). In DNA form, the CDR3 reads TGTGCCACCAGCAGAGCATTAGGTCCCGGACTCTATGAGCAGTTCTTC. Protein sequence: CATSRALGPGLYEQFF.